This passage covers 8 T cell receptor beta chains from one sample sequenced in a study of OX40 agonist ivuxolimab in advanced cancers. The data were produced by immunoSEQ multiplex PCR, yet TCRdb's version contains in-frame clones alone and is incomplete. This sample has 15,000 to 20,000 clones, with over 60% found just once. The sample was CD4+ or CD8+ T cells sorted from blood, taken in a trial of the OX40 agonist ivuxolimab. Receptors originate from an adult with an advanced solid tumor such as melanoma, head and neck, liver or kidney cancer.

The rearrangement uses TRBV4-1 and TRBJ1-3; 7 nucleotides line up with TRBD1. Germline V gives CDR1 MGHRA, CDR2 YSYEKL. This CDR3 contains 15 residues. With 2 bases clipped from V and 2 bases from J, the junction kept 3 bases outside the gene matches. This chain's CDR3 is CASSQHRGAGNTIYF. In nucleotides, the CDR3 is TGCGCCAGCAGCCAACACAGGGGTGCTGGAAACACCATATATTTT.

This chain connects TRBV15 to TRBJ2-7; D is unresolved. Between the trimmed V and J ends, which lost 1 base and 0 bases, there was a span of 10 bases. The germline V gene has CDR1 LNHNV and CDR2 YYDKDF (reference sequence). The CDR3 is made up of 15 amino acids. The CDR3: CATSRGDGHSYEQYF. The CDR3 region has the DNA TGTGCCACCAGCAGAGGAGACGGGCACTCCTACGAGCAGTACTTC.

V gene TRBV27 combines with J gene TRBJ2-5, with TRBD1 matching 12 bases. Losses at the gene ends were 5 bases for V and 6 bases for J; bases not matched to a gene: 4. The germline V gene has CDR1 MNHEY and CDR2 SMNVEV (reference sequence). CDR3 length: 14 residues. CDR3 region: CASSKGQGAKTQYF. For the CDR3, the DNA is TGTGCCAGCAGTAAGGGACAGGGGGCGAAGACCCAGTACTTC.

The chain is built from TRBV18 and TRBJ2-7, with no clear D. The germline CDR1 and CDR2 sequences are KGHSH and LQKENI. The CDR3 has 14 residues. Trimming removed 4 bases at V and 3 bases at J, with 13 bases between. CDR3 in amino acids: CASSHPPHDYEQYF. CDR3 sequence (DNA): TGTGCCAGCTCACATCCACCACACGACTACGAGCAGTACTTC. The variable domain in full, completed from reference TRBV18 and TRBJ2-7, reads NAGVMQNPRHLVRRRGQEARLRCSPMKGHSHVYWYRQLPEEGLKFMVYLQKENIIDESGMPKERFSAEFPKEGPSILRIQQVVRGDSAAYFCASSHPPHDYEQYFGPGTRLTVT.

This chain joins TRBV7-9 and TRBJ2-3; 9 bases are shared with TRBD2. Germline V gene sequence: CDR1 SEHNR, CDR2 FQNEAQ (reference sequence). The CDR3 extends over 15 amino acids. V lost 4 bases and J lost 4; bases outside the gene matches: 6. CDR3 coding DNA: TGTGCCAGCAGCTCCCTCGCGGGAGGGTCAGATACGCAGTATTTT. Translation: CASSSLAGGSDTQYF.

The gene calls are TRBV2 and TRBJ2-3; TRBD2 matches 7 bases. The CDR3 totals 13 residues. With V trimmed by 8 bases and J by 0 bases, 2 bases remained unmatched. Germline V gene sequence: CDR1 SNHLY, CDR2 FYNNEI. The DNA for the CDR3 is TGTGCCAGCCTGGGACTAAGCACAGATACGCAGTATTTT. Translated: CASLGLSTDTQYF.

V is TRBV7-2 and J is TRBJ1-1, with D possibly being TRBD1 (5 bases). Germline CDR1 is SGHTA and CDR2 is FQGNSA. Trimming removed 0 bases at V and 4 bases at J, with 9 bases between. This CDR3 has 14 residues. The CDR3 protein is CASSLAGAGTEAFF. The CDR3 DNA follows: TGTGCCAGCAGCTTAGCAGGGGCGGGCACTGAAGCTTTCTTT.

J is TRBJ2-1 and V is TRBV27, with 8 nucleotides matching TRBD2. Germline-derived CDR1 and CDR2 are MNHEY and SMNVEV (reference sequence). This CDR3 contains 17 residues. The V and J ends lost 0 bases and 0 bases, in that order; junction bases with no gene match: 4. This CDR3 reads CASSLSPSGRSYNEQFF. CDR3 DNA sequence: TGTGCCAGCAGTTTATCTCCTAGCGGGCGCTCCTACAATGAGCAGTTCTTC.